Presented here are 8 T cell receptor beta chains from one specimen sequenced in a study of Ad26.COV2.S vaccination and SARS-CoV-2 variants. Assay: immunoSEQ multiplex PCR; the TCRdb copy retains only in-frame clones and omits some. The sample holds some 350,000 clones, about 90% seen once. Described treatment: 19 received Ad26.COV2.S at low or high dose, single or two shots; roughly five received placebo; per-sample allocation not given. Samples analyzed were those drawn on day 63 after the first vaccine or placebo injection. The sample was peripheral blood, taken in a trial of Ad26.COV2.S vaccine versus placebo. Every receptor here comes from a person aged 18 to 59 who received the Ad26.COV2.S COVID-19 vaccine or a placebo.

The rearrangement joins TRBV15 to TRBJ2-5, with D unresolved. V lost 0 bases, J lost 1 base, and 15 bases lay in between. There are 17 residues in the CDR3. The germline CDR1 and CDR2 sequences are LNHNV and YYDKDF (reference sequence). Here the CDR3 reads CATSRDDGWMTQETQYF. CDR3 in DNA: TGTGCCACCAGCAGAGATGATGGTTGGATGACCCAAGAGACCCAGTACTTC.

The rearrangement joins TRBV4-3 to TRBJ1-1; 9 positions match TRBD1. The CDR3 is made up of 15 amino acids. Germline assignment: CDR1 LGHNA and CDR2 YSLEER. With 1 base clipped from V and 10 bases from J, the junction kept 10 bases outside the gene matches. CDR3 sequence: CASSQATTGGMAAFF. The CDR3 bases are TGCGCCAGCAGCCAAGCCACGACAGGGGGGATGGCAGCTTTCTTT.

This clone has just one count. This chain uses TRBV6-5 with TRBJ2-1; TRBD2 is a possible D gene (5 bases). Looked up from germline, CDR1 is MNHEY and CDR2 is SVGAGI. This CDR3 is built from 16 residues. The V end was cut by 0 bases, the J end by 6 bases, with 15 bases between. CDR3 sequence (DNA): TGTGCCAGCAGTTACTCGTTAGGAGCTGGGAGCAATGAGCAGTTCTTC. As protein: CASSYSLGAGSNEQFF.

The CDR3 loop is CASSLGTGKFF. The CDR3 bases are TGTGCCAGCAGCTTAGGGACAGGCAAGTTCTTC. The rearrangement links TRBV11-2 to TRBJ2-1; 7 positions match TRBD1. In germline, CDR1 is SGHAT, CDR2 FQNNGV. The CDR3 length is 11 residues. V gave up 1 base and J gave up 14 bases; unmatched junction bases: 2.

J is TRBJ2-7 and V is TRBV30; TRBD1 agrees at 7 bases. The CDR3 is 15 residues long. The V gene end was trimmed by 5 bases and the J gene end by 5 bases; junction bases not matched to a gene: 15. Germline CDR1 GTSNPN, CDR2 SVGIG (reference sequence). The CDR3: CAWAPIKTGVHEQYV. In DNA form, the CDR3 reads TGTGCCTGGGCACCCATTAAAACAGGGGTCCACGAGCAGTACGTC.

This clone was observed a handful of times. CDR3 coding DNA: TGTGCCAGCAGGGGGTACGAGGGAACCCAGTACTTC. It codes for CASRGYEGTQYF. The rearrangement joins TRBV14 to TRBJ2-5; weak D call: TRBD2 (5 bases). There are 12 residues in the CDR3. V was trimmed by 6 bases and J by 8 bases, leaving 13 bases between them. From germline, CDR1 is SGHDN and CDR2 FVKESK.

This clone appeared once. CDR3 DNA sequence: TGTGCCAGCACTTCGGTTGGGCATTCACCCCTCCACTTT. This sequence encodes CASTSVGHSPLHF. The chain combines TRBV14 with TRBJ1-6; D is unresolved. This CDR3 has 13 amino acids. From germline, CDR1 is SGHDN and CDR2 FVKESK. With 7 bases removed from V and 8 bases from J, the gap between germline ends came to 12 bases.

This chain uses TRBV7-2 with TRBJ1-2, with 8 positions matching TRBD1. This CDR3 is 13 amino acids long. With V trimmed by 6 bases and J by 5 bases, 5 bases remained unmatched. Germline loops: CDR1 SGHTA, CDR2 FQGNSA. The CDR3 loop is CASSPDRAYGYTF. The DNA for the CDR3 is TGTGCCAGCAGTCCGGACAGGGCGTATGGCTACACCTTC.